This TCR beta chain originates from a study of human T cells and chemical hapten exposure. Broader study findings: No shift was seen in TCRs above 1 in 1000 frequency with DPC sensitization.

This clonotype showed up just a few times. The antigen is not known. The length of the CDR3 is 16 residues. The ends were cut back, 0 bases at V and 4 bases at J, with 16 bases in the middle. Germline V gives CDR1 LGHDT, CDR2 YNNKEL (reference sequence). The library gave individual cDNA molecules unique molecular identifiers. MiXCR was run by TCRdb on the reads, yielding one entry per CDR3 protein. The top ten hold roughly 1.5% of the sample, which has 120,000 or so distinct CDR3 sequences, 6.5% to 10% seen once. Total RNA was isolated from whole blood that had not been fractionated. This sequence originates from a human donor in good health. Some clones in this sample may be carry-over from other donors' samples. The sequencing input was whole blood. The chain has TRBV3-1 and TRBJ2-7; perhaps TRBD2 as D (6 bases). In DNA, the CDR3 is TGTGCCAGCAGCCAAGAAAGGCGGGGCGGACCTTACGAGCAGTACTTC. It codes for CASSQERRGGPYEQYF.